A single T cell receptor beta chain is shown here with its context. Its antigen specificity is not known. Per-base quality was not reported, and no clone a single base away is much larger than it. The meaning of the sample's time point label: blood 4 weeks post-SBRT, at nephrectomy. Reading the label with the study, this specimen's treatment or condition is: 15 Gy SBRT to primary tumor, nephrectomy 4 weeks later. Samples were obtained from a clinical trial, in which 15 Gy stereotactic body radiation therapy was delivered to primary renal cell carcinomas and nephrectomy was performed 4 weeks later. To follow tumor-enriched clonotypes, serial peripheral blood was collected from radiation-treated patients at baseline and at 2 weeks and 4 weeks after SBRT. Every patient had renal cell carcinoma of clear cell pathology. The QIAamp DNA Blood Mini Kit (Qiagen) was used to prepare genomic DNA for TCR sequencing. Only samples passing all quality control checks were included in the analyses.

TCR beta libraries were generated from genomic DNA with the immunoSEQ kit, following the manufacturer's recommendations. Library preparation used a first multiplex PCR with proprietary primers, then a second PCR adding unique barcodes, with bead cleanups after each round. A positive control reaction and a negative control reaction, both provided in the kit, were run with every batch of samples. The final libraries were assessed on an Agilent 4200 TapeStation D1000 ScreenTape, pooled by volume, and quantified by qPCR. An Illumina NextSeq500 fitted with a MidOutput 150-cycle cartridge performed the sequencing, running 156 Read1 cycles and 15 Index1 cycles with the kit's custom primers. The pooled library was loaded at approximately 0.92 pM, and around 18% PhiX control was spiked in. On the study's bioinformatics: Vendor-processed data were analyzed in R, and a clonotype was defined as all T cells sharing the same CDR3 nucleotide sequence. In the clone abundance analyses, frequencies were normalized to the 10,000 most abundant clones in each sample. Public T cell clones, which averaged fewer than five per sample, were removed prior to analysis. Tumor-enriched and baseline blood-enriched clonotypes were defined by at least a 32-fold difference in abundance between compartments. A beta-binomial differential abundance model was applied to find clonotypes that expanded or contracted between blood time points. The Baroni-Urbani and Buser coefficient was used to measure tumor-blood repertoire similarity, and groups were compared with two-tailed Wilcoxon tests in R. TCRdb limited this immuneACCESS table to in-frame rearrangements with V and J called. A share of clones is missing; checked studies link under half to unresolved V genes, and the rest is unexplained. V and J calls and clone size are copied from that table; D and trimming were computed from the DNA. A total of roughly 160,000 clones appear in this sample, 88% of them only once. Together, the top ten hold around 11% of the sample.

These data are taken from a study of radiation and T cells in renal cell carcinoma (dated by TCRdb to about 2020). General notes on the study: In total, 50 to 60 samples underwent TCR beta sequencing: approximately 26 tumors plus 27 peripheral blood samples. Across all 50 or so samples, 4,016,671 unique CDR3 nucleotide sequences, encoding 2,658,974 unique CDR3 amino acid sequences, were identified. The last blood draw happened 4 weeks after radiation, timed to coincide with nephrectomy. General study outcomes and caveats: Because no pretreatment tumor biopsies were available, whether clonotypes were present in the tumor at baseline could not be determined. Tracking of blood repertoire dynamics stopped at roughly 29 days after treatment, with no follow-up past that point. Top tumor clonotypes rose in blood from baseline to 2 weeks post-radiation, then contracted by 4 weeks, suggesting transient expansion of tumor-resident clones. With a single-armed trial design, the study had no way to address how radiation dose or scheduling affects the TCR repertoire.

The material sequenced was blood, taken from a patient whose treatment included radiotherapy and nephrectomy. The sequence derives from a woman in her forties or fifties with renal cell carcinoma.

CDR3 protein: CASSTDSMNYGYTF. The DNA reads TGTGCCAGCAGCACGGACAGCATGAACTATGGCTACACCTTC. Rearrangement joined TRBV6-5 to TRBJ1-2; TRBD1 could be the D gene, as 6 bases match. CDR1 and CDR2 were assigned from the germline V gene as MNHEY and SVGAGI. Spanning cysteine to phenylalanine, the CDR3 consists of 14 amino acids. Only the CDR3 DNA stays, 42 bases, in frame from base 1. Trimming takes 6 bases from V and 2 bases from J, and the germline ends sit 13 bases apart.